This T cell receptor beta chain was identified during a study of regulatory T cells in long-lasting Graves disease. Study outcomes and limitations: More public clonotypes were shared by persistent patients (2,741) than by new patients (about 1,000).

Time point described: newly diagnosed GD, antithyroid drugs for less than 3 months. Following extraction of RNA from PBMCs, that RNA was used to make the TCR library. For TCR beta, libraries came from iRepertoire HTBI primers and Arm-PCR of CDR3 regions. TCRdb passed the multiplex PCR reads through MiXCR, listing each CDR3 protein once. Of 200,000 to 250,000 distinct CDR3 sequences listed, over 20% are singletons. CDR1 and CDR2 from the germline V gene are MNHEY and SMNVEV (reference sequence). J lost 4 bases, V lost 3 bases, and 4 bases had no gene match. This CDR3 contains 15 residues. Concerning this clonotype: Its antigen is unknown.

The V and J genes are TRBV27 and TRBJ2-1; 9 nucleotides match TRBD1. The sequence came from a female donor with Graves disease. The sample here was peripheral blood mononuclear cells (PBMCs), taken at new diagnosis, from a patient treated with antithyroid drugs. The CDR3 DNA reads TGTGCCAGCAGTTTCCCCGGGACAGGGTACAATGAGCAGTTCTTC. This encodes CASSFPGTGYNEQFF.